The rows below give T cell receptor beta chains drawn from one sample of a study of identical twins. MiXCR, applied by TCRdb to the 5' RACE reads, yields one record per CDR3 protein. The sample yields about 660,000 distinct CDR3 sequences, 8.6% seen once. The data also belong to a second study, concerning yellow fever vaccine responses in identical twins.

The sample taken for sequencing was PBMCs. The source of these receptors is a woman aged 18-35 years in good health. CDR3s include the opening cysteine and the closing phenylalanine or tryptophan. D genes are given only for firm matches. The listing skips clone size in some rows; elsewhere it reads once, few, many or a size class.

TGTGCCAGCAGTGAGTCGACTAGCGGGGGTACCCGCATGAATACGCAGTATTTT | CASSESTSGGTRMNTQYF | 18 | TRBD2 | TRBJ2-3 | TRBV2 | few
TGTGCCAGCAGCGTATCTGGGGGGGAGACCCAGTACTTC | CASSVSGGETQYF | 13 | NA | TRBJ2-5 | TRBV9 | many
TGTGCCAGCAGTCCAAACAGAATAAACTATGGCTACACCTTC | CASSPNRINYGYTF | 14 | NA | TRBJ1-2 | TRBV28 | NA
TGTGCCAGCAGTGGACTAGCGGGAGGTGCCTACAATGAGCAGTTCTTC | CASSGLAGGAYNEQFF | 16 | TRBD2 | TRBJ2-1 | TRBV6-1 | few
TGTGCCAGCAGTTTCCCGGATAGCGGGAGCTCCTACGAGCAGTACTTC | CASSFPDSGSSYEQYF | 16 | TRBD2 | TRBJ2-7 | TRBV12-3/TRBV12-4 | NA
TGTGCCATCAGTGAAGGAGGGGAGGAGACCCAGTACTTC | CAISEGGEETQYF | 13 | NA | TRBJ2-5 | TRBV10-3 | many
TGTGCCAGCAGCCTATTAATTCTAGCGGCGGAGACCCAGTACTTC | CASSLLILAAETQYF | 15 | TRBD2 | TRBJ2-5 | TRBV5-6 | NA
TGTGCCAGCAGCTCCCGGGCCCTGGGGAACTCACCCCTCCACTTT | CASSSRALGNSPLHF | 15 | NA | TRBJ1-6 | TRBV7-2 | many
TGTGCCACCAGTGGGCGGACTAGCGGCCTTGGGCAGTACTTC | CATSGRTSGLGQYF | 14 | TRBD2 | TRBJ2-7 | TRBV24-1 | NA
TGTGCCAGCAGCTTAGCGATGTCCGGGACGGGTGAGCAGTTCTTC | CASSLAMSGTGEQFF | 15 | NA | TRBJ2-1 | TRBV7-2 | few
TGTGCCAGCAGCTTGGGGGCGGCAGCCAATGAGCAGTTCTTC | CASSLGAAANEQFF | 14 | NA | TRBJ2-1 | TRBV5-6 | NA
TGTGCCAGCAGCTCTTATAATTCACCCCTCCACTTT | CASSSYNSPLHF | 12 | NA | TRBJ1-6 | TRBV11-2 | NA
TGTGCCAGACAGGGGGTGGGCTACGAGCAGTACTTC | CARQGVGYEQYF | 12 | TRBD1 | TRBJ2-7 | TRBV2 | many
TGTGCCAGCAGCTTAGGTGCGGAAACCTACGAGCAGTACTTC | CASSLGAETYEQYF | 14 | NA | TRBJ2-7 | TRBV7-9 | many
TGCAGTGCTAGAGATCTTGCAGGAGGGCACGAGCAGTACTTC | CSARDLAGGHEQYF | 14 | NA | TRBJ2-7 | TRBV20-1 | NA
TGTGCCAGCAGCTTCGACAGGGGTTTAAACAATGAGCAGTTCTTC | CASSFDRGLNNEQFF | 15 | TRBD1 | TRBJ2-1 | TRBV7-9 | NA
TGTGCCAGCAGCCAAGCAGGGGTGATCGGTGAAAAACTGTTTTTT | CASSQAGVIGEKLFF | 15 | NA | TRBJ1-4 | TRBV3-1 | NA
TGTGCCATCAGGCAGGGGACCGGGGCCAACGTCCTGACTTTC | CAIRQGTGANVLTF | 14 | NA | TRBJ2-6 | TRBV10-3 | many
TGTGCCAGCAGTTTCAACAGGGTGGTTGATGAGCAGTTCTTC | CASSFNRVVDEQFF | 14 | NA | TRBJ2-1 | TRBV28 | few
TGCAGTGCTAGCTTATCTAGCGGGCTGGAGACCCAGTACTTC | CSASLSSGLETQYF | 14 | TRBD2 | TRBJ2-5 | TRBV20-1 | few
TGCGCCAGCAGCCGAGGGACAGAATCTAACTATGGCTACACCTTC | CASSRGTESNYGYTF | 15 | TRBD1 | TRBJ1-2 | TRBV4-1 | few
TGTGCCACCAGCAGAGTGGCCGCTACCGGGGAGCTGTTTTTT | CATSRVAATGELFF | 14 | NA | TRBJ2-2 | TRBV15 | many
TGTGCCAGCAGCTTAGTTATTGTGCGGAGCGGATCGAACACCGGGGAGCTGTTTTTT | CASSLVIVRSGSNTGELFF | 19 | NA | TRBJ2-2 | TRBV11-2 | NA
TGTGCCAGCAGCTTGCCGGGACCCCATGGCTACACCTTC | CASSLPGPHGYTF | 13 | NA | TRBJ1-2 | TRBV7-9 | few
TGTGCCAGCAGTAACCATTGGGGGAGGGACCAAGAGACCCAGTACTTC | CASSNHWGRDQETQYF | 16 | TRBD2 | TRBJ2-5 | TRBV12-3/TRBV12-4 | many
TGTGCCAGCACCGCCGGGTGGGTCTACAATGAGCAGTTCTTC | CASTAGWVYNEQFF | 14 | NA | TRBJ2-1 | TRBV6-1 | NA
TGCAGCGGGCGACACAGGCTGGGTGAAAAACTGTTTTTT | CSGRHRLGEKLFF | 13 | NA | TRBJ1-4 | TRBV29-1 | NA
TGTGCCAGCGGCAAAGTCCCCTCCGAGCAGTACTTC | CASGKVPSEQYF | 12 | NA | TRBJ2-7 | TRBV7-9 | few
TGTGCCAGCAGCTTATATGCCGCGGGACTCCCCTACGAGCAGTACTTC | CASSLYAAGLPYEQYF | 16 | NA | TRBJ2-7 | TRBV7-6 | few
TGCAGTGCTGCCGGGACTAGCTCTCTGGCCGGGGAGCTGTTTTTT | CSAAGTSSLAGELFF | 15 | TRBD2 | TRBJ2-2 | TRBV20-1 | NA
TGTGCCAGCCACACTGACAGGGCCACTGAAGCTTTCTTT | CASHTDRATEAFF | 13 | TRBD1 | TRBJ1-1 | TRBV27 | many
TGTGCCACCAGCAGAGTGGGCAGGGGTGTAAGTTTGAACACCGGGGAGCTGTTTTTT | CATSRVGRGVSLNTGELFF | 19 | NA | TRBJ2-2 | TRBV15 | NA
TGTGCCAGCTCACCACGGGACAGCTCCTCTGGAAACACCATATATTTT | CASSPRDSSSGNTIYF | 16 | TRBD1 | TRBJ1-3 | TRBV18 | NA
TGTGCCAGCAGCGTAGGGGGCTCCGGGGAGCTGTTTTTT | CASSVGGSGELFF | 13 | NA | TRBJ2-2 | TRBV9 | many
TGCGCCAGCAGCTTAGGCGACGGTAATGAAAAACTGTTTTTT | CASSLGDGNEKLFF | 14 | NA | TRBJ1-4 | TRBV5-1 | few
TGTGCCATCAGTCGGACAGGAGCAGGGGACACTGAAGCTTTCTTT | CAISRTGAGDTEAFF | 15 | TRBD1 | TRBJ1-1 | TRBV10-3 | few
TGCAGTGCTCCGGGACCGCCCAATGAGCAGTTCTTC | CSAPGPPNEQFF | 12 | NA | TRBJ2-1 | TRBV20-1 | many